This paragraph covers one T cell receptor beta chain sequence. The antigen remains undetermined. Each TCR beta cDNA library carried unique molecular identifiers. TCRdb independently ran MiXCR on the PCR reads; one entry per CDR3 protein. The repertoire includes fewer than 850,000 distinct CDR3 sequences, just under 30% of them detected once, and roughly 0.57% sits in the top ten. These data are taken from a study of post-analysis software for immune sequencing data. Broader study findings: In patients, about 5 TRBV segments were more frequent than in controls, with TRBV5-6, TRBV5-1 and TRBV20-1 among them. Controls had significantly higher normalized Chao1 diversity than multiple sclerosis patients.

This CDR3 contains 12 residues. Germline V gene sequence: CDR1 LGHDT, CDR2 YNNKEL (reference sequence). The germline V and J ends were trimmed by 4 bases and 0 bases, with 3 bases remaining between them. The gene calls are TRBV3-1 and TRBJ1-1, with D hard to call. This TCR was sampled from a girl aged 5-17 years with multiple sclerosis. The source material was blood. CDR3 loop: CASSRLNTEAFF. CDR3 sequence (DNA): TGTGCCAGCAGCCGGTTGAACACTGAAGCTTTCTTT.